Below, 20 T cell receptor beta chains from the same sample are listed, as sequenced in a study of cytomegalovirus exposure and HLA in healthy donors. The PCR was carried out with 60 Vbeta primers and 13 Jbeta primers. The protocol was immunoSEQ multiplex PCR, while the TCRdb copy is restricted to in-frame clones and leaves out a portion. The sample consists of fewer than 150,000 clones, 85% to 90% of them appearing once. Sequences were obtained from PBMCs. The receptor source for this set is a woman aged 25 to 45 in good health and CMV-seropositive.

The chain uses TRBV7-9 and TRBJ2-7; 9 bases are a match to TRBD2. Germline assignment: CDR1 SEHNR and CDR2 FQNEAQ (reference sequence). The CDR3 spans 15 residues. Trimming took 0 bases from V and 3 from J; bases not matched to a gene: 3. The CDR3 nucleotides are TGTGCCAGCAGCTTAGCGGCGGGAGGGGGCTACGAGCAGTACTTC. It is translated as CASSLAAGGGYEQYF.

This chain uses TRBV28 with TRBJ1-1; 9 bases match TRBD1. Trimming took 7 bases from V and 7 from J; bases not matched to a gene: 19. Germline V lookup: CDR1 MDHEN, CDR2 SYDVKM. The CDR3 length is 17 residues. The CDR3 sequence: CASIAGGLGTGKGEAFF. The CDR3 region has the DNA TGTGCCAGCATTGCTGGGGGTCTCGGGACAGGGAAAGGTGAAGCTTTCTTT. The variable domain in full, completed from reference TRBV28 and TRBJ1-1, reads DVKVTQSSRYLVKRTGEKVFLECVQDMDHENMFWYRQDPGLGLRLIYFSYDVKMKEKGDIPEGYSVSREKKERFSLILESASTNQTSMYLCASIAGGLGTGKGEAFFGQGTRLTVV.

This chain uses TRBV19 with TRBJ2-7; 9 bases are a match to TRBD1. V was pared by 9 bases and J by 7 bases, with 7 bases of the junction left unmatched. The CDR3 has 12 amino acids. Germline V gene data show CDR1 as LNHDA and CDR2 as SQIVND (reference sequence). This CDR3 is CARFRDRVEQYF. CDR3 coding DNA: TGTGCCAGGTTCAGGGACAGGGTAGAGCAGTACTTC.

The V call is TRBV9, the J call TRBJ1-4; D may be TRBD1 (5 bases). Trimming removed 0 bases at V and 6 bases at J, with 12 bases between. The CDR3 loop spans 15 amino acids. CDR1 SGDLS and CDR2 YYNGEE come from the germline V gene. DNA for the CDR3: TGTGCCAGCAGCGTAGGTGGAGGGACTGATGAAAAACTGTTTTTT. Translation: CASSVGGGTDEKLFF.

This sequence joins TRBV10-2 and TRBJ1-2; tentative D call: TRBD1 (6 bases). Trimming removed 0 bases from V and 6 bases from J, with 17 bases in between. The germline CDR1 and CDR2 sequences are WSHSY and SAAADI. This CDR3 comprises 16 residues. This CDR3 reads CASSESPGGAADGYTF. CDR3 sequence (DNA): TGCGCCAGCAGTGAGTCCCCCGGGGGGGCGGCCGATGGCTACACCTTC.

The CDR3 nucleotides read TGTGCCAGCAGCTTAAGGGGGCGAATCTCTGAAGCTTTCTTT. This codes for CASSLRGRISEAFF. The chain has TRBV7-2 and TRBJ1-1; TRBD1 agrees at 7 bases. The CDR3 is made up of 14 amino acids. The V gene's germline CDR1 is SGHTA and CDR2 FQGNSA. The V gene end was trimmed by 2 bases and the J gene end by 6 bases; junction bases not matched to a gene: 6.

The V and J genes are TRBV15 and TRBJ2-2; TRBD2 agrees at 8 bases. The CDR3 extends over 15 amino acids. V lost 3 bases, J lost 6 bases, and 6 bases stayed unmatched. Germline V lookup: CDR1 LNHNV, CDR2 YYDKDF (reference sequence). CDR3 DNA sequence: TGTGCCACCAGCAGGCCCCCCGGGGGGGCCGGGGAGCTGTTTTTT. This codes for CATSRPPGGAGELFF.

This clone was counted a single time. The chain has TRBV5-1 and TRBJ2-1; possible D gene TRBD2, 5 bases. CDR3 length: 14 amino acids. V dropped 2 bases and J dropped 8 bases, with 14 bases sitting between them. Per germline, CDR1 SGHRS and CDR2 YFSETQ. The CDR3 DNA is TGCGCCAGCAGCTTTTCCACGGCGGGTGATGAGCAGTTCTTC. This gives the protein CASSFSTAGDEQFF.

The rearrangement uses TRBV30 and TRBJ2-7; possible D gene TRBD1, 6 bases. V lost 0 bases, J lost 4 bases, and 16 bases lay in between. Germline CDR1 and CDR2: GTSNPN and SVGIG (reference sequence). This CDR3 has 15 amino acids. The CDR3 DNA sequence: TGTGCCTGGAGTGTAGTAGGACAGATGGCTTACGAGCAGTACTTC. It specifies CAWSVVGQMAYEQYF.

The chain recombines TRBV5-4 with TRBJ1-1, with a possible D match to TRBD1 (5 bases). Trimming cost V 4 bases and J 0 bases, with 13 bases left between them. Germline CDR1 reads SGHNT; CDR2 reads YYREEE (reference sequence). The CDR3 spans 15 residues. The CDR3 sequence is CASSRGGGLNTEAFF. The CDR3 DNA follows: TGTGCCAGCAGCCGGGGGGGTGGGTTGAACACTGAAGCTTTCTTT. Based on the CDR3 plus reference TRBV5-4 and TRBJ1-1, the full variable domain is ETGVTQSPTHLIKTRGQQVTLRCSSQSGHNTVSWYQQALGQGPQFIFQYYREEENGRGNFPPRFSGLQFPNYSSELNVNALELDDSALYLCASSRGGGLNTEAFFGQGTRLTVV.

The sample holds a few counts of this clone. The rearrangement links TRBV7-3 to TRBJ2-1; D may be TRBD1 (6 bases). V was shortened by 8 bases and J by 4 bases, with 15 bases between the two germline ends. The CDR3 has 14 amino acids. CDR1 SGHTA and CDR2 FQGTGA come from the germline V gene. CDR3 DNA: TGTGCCAGCGGAACAGGGACCCTATACAATGAGCAGTTCTTC. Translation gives CASGTGTLYNEQFF.

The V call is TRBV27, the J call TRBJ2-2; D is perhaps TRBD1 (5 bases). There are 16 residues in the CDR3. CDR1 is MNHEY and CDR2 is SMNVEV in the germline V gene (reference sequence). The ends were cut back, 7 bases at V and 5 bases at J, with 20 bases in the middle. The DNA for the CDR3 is TGTGCCAGCACCCCACTAATCAGGGAAGGGACCGGGGAGCTGTTTTTT. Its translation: CASTPLIREGTGELFF.

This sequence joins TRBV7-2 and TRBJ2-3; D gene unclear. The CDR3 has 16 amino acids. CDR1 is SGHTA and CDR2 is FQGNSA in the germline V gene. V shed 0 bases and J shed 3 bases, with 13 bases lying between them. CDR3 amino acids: CASSLAVPAPTDTQYF. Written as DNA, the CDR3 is TGTGCCAGCAGCTTAGCGGTCCCAGCGCCTACAGATACGCAGTATTTT.

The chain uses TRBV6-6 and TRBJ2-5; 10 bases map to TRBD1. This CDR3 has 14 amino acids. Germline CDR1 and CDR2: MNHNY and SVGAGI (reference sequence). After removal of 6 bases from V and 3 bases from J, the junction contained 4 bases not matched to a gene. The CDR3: CASSGGTGEETQYF. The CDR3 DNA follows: TGTGCCAGCAGCGGCGGGACAGGGGAAGAGACCCAGTACTTC.

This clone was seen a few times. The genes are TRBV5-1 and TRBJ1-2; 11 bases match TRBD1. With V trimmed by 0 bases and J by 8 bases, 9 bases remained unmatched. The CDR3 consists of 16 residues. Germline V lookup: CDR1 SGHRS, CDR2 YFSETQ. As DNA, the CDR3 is TGCGCCAGCAGCTTGGACCCCCCGGGACAGGGGGGAGGCTACACCTTC. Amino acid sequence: CASSLDPPGQGGGYTF.

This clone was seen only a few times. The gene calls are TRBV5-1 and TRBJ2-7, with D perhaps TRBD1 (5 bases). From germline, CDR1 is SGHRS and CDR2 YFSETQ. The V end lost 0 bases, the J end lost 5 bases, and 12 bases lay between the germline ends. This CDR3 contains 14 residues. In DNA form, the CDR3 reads TGCGCCAGCAGCTTGGTCGCAGGGATCCACGAGCAGTACTTC. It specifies CASSLVAGIHEQYF.

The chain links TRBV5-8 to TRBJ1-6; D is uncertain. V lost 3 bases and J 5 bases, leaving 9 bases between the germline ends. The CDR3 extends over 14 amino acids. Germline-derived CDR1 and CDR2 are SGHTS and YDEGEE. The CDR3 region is CASSSRGHNSPLHF. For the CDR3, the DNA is TGTGCCAGCAGCTCCCGGGGTCATAATTCACCCCTCCACTTT.

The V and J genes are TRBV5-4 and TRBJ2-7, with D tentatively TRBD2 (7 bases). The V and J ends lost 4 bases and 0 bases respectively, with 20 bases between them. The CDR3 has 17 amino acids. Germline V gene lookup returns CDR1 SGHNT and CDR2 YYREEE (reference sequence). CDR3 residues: CASSPGAGAGVSYEQYF. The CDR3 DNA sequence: TGTGCCAGCAGCCCCGGGGCGGGGGCGGGAGTCTCCTACGAGCAGTACTTC.

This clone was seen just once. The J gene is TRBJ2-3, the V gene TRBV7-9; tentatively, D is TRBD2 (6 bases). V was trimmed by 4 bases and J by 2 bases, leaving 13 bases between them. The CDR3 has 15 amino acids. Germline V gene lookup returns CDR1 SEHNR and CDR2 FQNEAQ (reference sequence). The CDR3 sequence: CASSSRGSPTDTQYF. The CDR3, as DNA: TGTGCCAGCAGCTCTCGGGGGTCCCCCACAGATACGCAGTATTTT. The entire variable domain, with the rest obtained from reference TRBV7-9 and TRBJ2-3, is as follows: DTGVSQNPRHKITKRGQNVTFRCDPISEHNRLYWYRQTLGQGPEFLTYFQNEAQLEKSRLLSDRFSAERPKGSFSTLEIQRTEQGDSAMYLCASSSRGSPTDTQYFGPGTRLTVL.

The CDR3 protein is CASSAPGQVNEKLFF. The CDR3 DNA sequence: TGTGCCAGCAGCGCCCCGGGACAAGTAAATGAAAAACTGTTTTTT. This chain links TRBV9 with TRBJ1-4; a possible D gene is TRBD1 (6 bases). The V and J ends lost 3 bases and 5 bases respectively, with 14 bases between them. The germline CDR1 and CDR2 sequences are SGDLS and YYNGEE. This CDR3 is 15 amino acids long.